This T cell receptor beta chain was found in a study of control samples from healthy donors and cancer patients. TCRdb's copy holds only in-frame clones and misses some; the assay was immunoSEQ multiplex PCR. This sample has 110,000 to 150,000 clones, with around 90% found just once. This clone occurred a few times. The sequenced material came from blood. This sequence was found in a man aged 30 to 39 in good health.

The CDR3 coding sequence is TGTGCCAGCAGCGTAGCTCGGGCAGGGTACGAGCAGTACTTC. Translating gives CASSVARAGYEQYF. The chain couples TRBV9 to TRBJ2-7, with D perhaps matching TRBD1 (5 bases). V lost 0 bases and J lost 4, with 11 bases in between. This CDR3 comprises 14 residues. The V gene's germline CDR1 is SGDLS and CDR2 YYNGEE.